The 9 T cell receptor beta chains below all came from one sample that was sequenced in a study of cytomegalovirus exposure and HLA in healthy donors. PCR amplification relied on 60 Vbeta primers (plus 13 Jbeta primers). TCRdb's copy holds only in-frame clones and misses some; the assay was immunoSEQ multiplex PCR. Of fewer than 250,000 clones in the sample, 82% were seen once. The specimen was PBMCs. Receptor source: a middle-aged man in good health and CMV-seropositive.

This chain joins TRBV4-2 and TRBJ1-1, with a weak D call TRBD1 (6 bases). With 2 bases removed from V and 1 base from J, the gap between germline ends came to 17 bases. Looked up from germline, CDR1 is LGHNA and CDR2 is YNFKEQ. CDR3 length: 17 amino acids. The CDR3 protein is CASSQQKALQGNTEAFF. DNA of the CDR3: TGTGCCAGCAGCCAACAAAAAGCCCTACAGGGGAACACTGAAGCTTTCTTT.

J is TRBJ2-7 and V is TRBV7-2; 9 bases are a match to TRBD2. Germline lookup yields CDR1 SGHTA and CDR2 FQGNSA. Losses at the gene ends were 1 base for V and 2 bases for J; bases not matched to a gene: 0. This CDR3 contains 14 residues. CDR3 loop: CASSLVAGAYEQYF. For the CDR3, the DNA is TGTGCCAGCAGCTTAGTAGCGGGGGCCTACGAGCAGTACTTC.

This chain connects TRBV27 to TRBJ1-1; D possibly corresponds to TRBD1 (6 bases). Germline V gene lookup returns CDR1 MNHEY and CDR2 SMNVEV (reference sequence). This CDR3 is built from 14 residues. Trimming left V 2 bases short and J 3 bases short, with 10 bases between. In nucleotides, the CDR3 is TGTGCCAGCAGTTTAGCGGGGGGCTACACTGAAGCTTTCTTT. This translates into CASSLAGGYTEAFF.

CDR3: CASSLRASYNEQFF. CDR3 nucleotides: TGTGCCAGCAGTTTGAGGGCCTCCTACAATGAGCAGTTCTTC. The chain links TRBV27 to TRBJ2-1, with D maybe TRBD2 (5 bases). The V gene's germline CDR1 is MNHEY and CDR2 SMNVEV (reference sequence). V lost 3 bases to trimming and J lost 0 bases, with 6 bases between them. The CDR3 is 14 amino acids.

The gene calls are TRBV18 and TRBJ1-5; unclear D gene. Germline V lookup: CDR1 KGHSH, CDR2 LQKENI. The length of the CDR3 is 13 residues. Trimming took off 5 bases at V and 2 bases at J, with 7 bases between the two ends. CDR3 in DNA: TGTGCCAGCTCAATCGGAGGCAATCAGCCCCAGCATTTT. This sequence encodes CASSIGGNQPQHF.

The rearrangement uses TRBV7-9 and TRBJ1-1, with D perhaps matching TRBD1 (6 bases). Per the germline V gene, CDR1 is SEHNR and CDR2 is FQNEAQ (reference sequence). Trimming pared 1 base from V and 1 base from J, leaving 10 bases between. This CDR3 is built from 15 residues. CDR3 sequence (DNA): TGTGCCAGCAGCTTAGATGCCAGGGGGAACACTGAAGCTTTCTTT. It codes for CASSLDARGNTEAFF.

This chain uses TRBV27 with TRBJ1-6; 8 nucleotides line up with TRBD1. The junction had 8 bases not matched to a gene; V was cut back by 6 bases and J by 7 bases. Germline CDR1 and CDR2: MNHEY and SMNVEV (reference sequence). This CDR3 is built from 15 residues. In DNA, the CDR3 is TGTGCCAGCAGATATCGGACAGGGAGGAATTCACCCCTCCACTTT. Protein product: CASRYRTGRNSPLHF.

The chain joins TRBV10-1 to TRBJ2-5; tentatively, D is TRBD2 (6 bases). This CDR3 region has 13 residues. Trimming left V 6 bases short and J 2 bases short, with 10 bases between. CDR1 and CDR2 from the germline V gene are WNHNN and SYGVQD (reference sequence). The chain's CDR3 is CASSPGGQETQYF. CDR3 in DNA: TGCGCCAGCAGCCCTGGGGGGCAAGAGACCCAGTACTTC.

The chain joins TRBV5-1 to TRBJ2-3; D may be TRBD2 (5 bases). The germline gives CDR1 SGHRS, CDR2 YFSETQ. The CDR3 has 13 residues. V was trimmed by 4 bases and J by 6 bases, leaving 12 bases between them. Written as DNA, the CDR3 is TGCGCCAGCAGCCCCCGGACTGGGGATACGCAGTATTTT. Translating it yields CASSPRTGDTQYF. Variable domain in full (rest from reference TRBV5-1 and TRBJ2-3): KAGVTQTPRYLIKTRGQQVTLSCSPISGHRSVSWYQQTPGQGLQFLFEYFSETQRNKGNFPGRFSGRQFSNSRSEMNVSTLELGDSALYLCASSPRTGDTQYFGPGTRLTVL.